A single sample gave rise to the 21 T cell receptor beta chains below, sequenced in a study of shared clonotypes between healthy human individuals (TCRdb year 2020). The library relied on the immunoSEQ multiplex PCR assay. Sourced from immuneACCESS, this table was stored by TCRdb with only in-frame sequences that have V and J called. A share of the clones is absent; for the studies checked, an unresolved V gene accounts for under half, and the remainder has no known explanation. The sample contains some 2.1 million clones, 80% to 95% of them found a single time. Of the sample, under 2% falls within the top ten clones. CD8 naive samples were obtained by positive selection for CCR7 among CD45RO-negative cells, yielding a CD45RA+CCR7+ population from which TemRA cells were excluded. What was sequenced was naive CD8+ T cells from PBMCs. Taken with the paper, the label for cell subset or site translates to: CD45RA+CCR7+. Receptors were obtained from a man younger than 35 in good health. Some clones in this sample may be carry-over from other donors' samples.

This chain joins TRBV7-6 and TRBJ2-7, with TRBD1 matching 8 bases. Unmatched junction bases numbered 10, after V lost 5 bases and J lost 7 bases. From germline, CDR1 is SGHVS and CDR2 FNYEAQ. This CDR3 is 14 amino acids long. Here the CDR3 reads CASSPGTGPLEQYF. The CDR3 region has the DNA TGTGCCAGCAGCCCTGGGACAGGTCCCCTTGAGCAGTACTTC. Looking up the rest from reference TRBV7-6 and TRBJ2-7 gives the full variable domain: GAGVSQSPRYKVTKRGQDVALRCDPISGHVSLYWYRQALGQGPEFLTYFNYEAQQDKSGLPNDRFSAERPEGSISTLTIQRTEQRDSAMYRCASSPGTGPLEQYFGPGTRLTVT.

The chain is built from TRBV28 and TRBJ2-7, with 7 bases fitting TRBD1. Trimming at V came to 5 bases and at J to 0 bases, leaving 4 bases not matched to a gene. Germline loops: CDR1 MDHEN, CDR2 SYDVKM. CDR3 size: 14 residues. The CDR3 is CASSQSGGSYEQYF. CDR3 DNA: TGTGCCAGCAGTCAGTCAGGGGGCTCCTACGAGCAGTACTTC.

CDR3 amino acids: CASTVDRANTEAFF. The CDR3 DNA reads as TGTGCCAGTACCGTTGACAGGGCGAACACTGAAGCTTTCTTT. The V gene is TRBV19, the J gene TRBJ1-1; 7 bases match TRBD1. The CDR3 sequence is 14 residues long. J lost 1 base, V lost 7 bases, and 6 bases had no gene match. The germline CDR1 and CDR2 sequences are LNHDA and SQIVND (reference sequence).

The chain joins TRBV15 to TRBJ2-7; 7 bases fit TRBD2. Germline CDR1 LNHNV, CDR2 YYDKDF (reference sequence). This CDR3 comprises 14 residues. J was trimmed by 1 base and V by 7 bases; bases with no gene match: 7. The CDR3 DNA reads TGTGCCACCATGGAGGGAGGGCCGTCCTACGAGCAGTACTTC. As protein: CATMEGGPSYEQYF.

The chain carries TRBV27 and TRBJ2-1; TRBD2 aligns across 8 bases. J lost 6 bases, V lost 5 bases, and 9 bases had no gene match. CDR3 length: 15 amino acids. The germline V gene encodes CDR1 MNHEY and CDR2 SMNVEV (reference sequence). The CDR3 bases are TGTGCCAGCAGTCCAATAGCGGGGTGGGCCAATGAGCAGTTCTTC. This sequence encodes CASSPIAGWANEQFF.

This clone came up once. As the CDR3 is not closed by the conserved phenylalanine or tryptophan, this likely results from a read error. The chain joins TRBV27 to TRBJ2-7; D is unresolved. There are 16 residues in the CDR3. In germline, CDR1 is MNHEY, CDR2 SMNVEV (reference sequence). Trimming left V 7 bases short and J 0 bases short, with 19 bases between. This CDR3 reads CASTASVGALSYEQYL. In nucleotides, the CDR3 is TGTGCCAGCACCGCCTCAGTCGGCGCTCTCTCCTACGAGCAGTACCTC.

The rearrangement links TRBV9 to TRBJ2-7; D is uncertain. The CDR3 totals 8 residues. Trimming took off 9 bases at V and 11 bases at J, with 9 bases between the two ends. Germline lookup yields CDR1 SGDLS and CDR2 YYNGEE. In DNA form, the CDR3 reads TGTGCCATAATGACTGAGTACTTC. It translates to CAIMTEYF. The complete variable domain, with remaining parts taken from reference TRBV9 and TRBJ2-7, reads DSGVTQTPKHLITATGQRVTLRCSPRSGDLSVYWYQQSLDQGLQFLIQYYNGEERAKGNILERFSAQQFPDLHSELNLSSLELGDSALYFCAIMTEYFGPGTRLTVT.

This clone was recorded once. The rearrangement joins TRBV28 to TRBJ2-7, with D tentatively TRBD1 or TRBD2 (5 bases each). Germline loops: CDR1 MDHEN, CDR2 SYDVKM. V dropped 3 bases and J dropped 1 base, with 16 bases sitting between them. This CDR3 region has 16 residues. The CDR3 loop reads CASSFAPRGGSYEQYF. CDR3 coding DNA: TGTGCCAGCAGTTTTGCCCCGAGGGGTGGGTCCTACGAGCAGTACTTC. Based on the CDR3 plus reference TRBV28 and TRBJ2-7, the full variable domain is DVKVTQSSRYLVKRTGEKVFLECVQDMDHENMFWYRQDPGLGLRLIYFSYDVKMKEKGDIPEGYSVSREKKERFSLILESASTNQTSMYLCASSFAPRGGSYEQYFGPGTRLTVT.

The V and J genes are TRBV15 and TRBJ2-2; tentative D call: TRBD2 (5 bases). CDR1 is LNHNV, CDR2 YYDKDF, per germline (reference sequence). With 1 base removed from V and 6 bases from J, the gap between germline ends came to 12 bases. CDR3 size: 15 residues. This CDR3 reads CATSRGGERPGELFF. CDR3 in DNA: TGTGCCACCAGCAGAGGGGGAGAAAGGCCCGGGGAGCTGTTTTTT.

The chain employs TRBV6-6 and TRBJ2-7; no clear D gene. The germline CDR1 and CDR2 sequences are MNHNY and SVGAGI (reference sequence). The CDR3 consists of 12 residues. Trimming took off 6 bases at V and 5 bases at J, with 11 bases between the two ends. The CDR3 protein is CASSPGWDEQYF. Here the CDR3 DNA reads TGTGCCAGCAGCCCAGGTTGGGACGAGCAGTACTTC.

This clone has a single count. The rearrangement links TRBV30 to TRBJ2-1, with D hard to call. V was shortened by 3 bases and J by 8 bases, with 11 bases between the two germline ends. This CDR3 is built from 12 residues. The V gene's germline CDR1 is GTSNPN and CDR2 SVGIG (reference sequence). The chain's CDR3 is CAWSLSRYEQFF. CDR3 in DNA: TGTGCCTGGAGCCTCAGTCGCTATGAGCAGTTCTTC.

The chain has TRBV7-9 and TRBJ2-3; 10 nucleotides agree with TRBD2. The germline V gene has CDR1 SEHNR and CDR2 FQNEAQ (reference sequence). The CDR3 runs to 15 residues. Losses at the gene ends were 5 bases for V and 6 bases for J; bases not matched to a gene: 8. The CDR3 sequence: CASSHDGTSADTQYF. The CDR3 nucleotides are TGTGCCAGCAGCCACGACGGGACTAGCGCGGATACGCAGTATTTT.

CDR3 bases: TGTGCCAGCAGCTTTGAGCTTGGCTACACCTTC. It specifies CASSFELGYTF. The gene calls are TRBV5-5 and TRBJ1-2; D unresolved. The germline V gene encodes CDR1 SGHKS and CDR2 YYEKEE (reference sequence). The CDR3 has 11 residues. V lost 2 bases and J 7 bases, leaving 6 bases between the germline ends.

The chain employs TRBV11-2 and TRBJ1-3; 7 positions match TRBD1. Germline CDR1 SGHAT, CDR2 FQNNGV. V trimming: 1 base; J trimming: 0 bases; junction bases outside the gene matches: 6. The CDR3 runs 17 residues. The CDR3 DNA is TGTGCCAGCAGCTTAGTAGTCAGGGGGATCTCTGGAAACACCATATATTTT. The encoded protein is CASSLVVRGISGNTIYF.

The chain carries TRBV27 and TRBJ2-2, with 8 positions matching TRBD1. V gave up 7 bases and J gave up 1 base; unmatched junction bases: 11. Per germline, CDR1 MNHEY and CDR2 SMNVEV (reference sequence). The length of the CDR3 is 17 residues. The CDR3 nucleotides read TGTGCCAGCACCTCGGTCAGGGGGCCCTGGAACACCGGGGAGCTGTTTTTT. Its protein is CASTSVRGPWNTGELFF.

V gene TRBV7-9 combines with J gene TRBJ2-5; D possibly corresponds to TRBD1 (6 bases). The CDR3 loop spans 16 amino acids. Germline assignment: CDR1 SEHNR and CDR2 FQNEAQ (reference sequence). Between the trimmed V and J ends, which lost 5 bases and 0 bases, there was a span of 16 bases. DNA for the CDR3: TGTGCCAGCAGCCCCCACGCGGACAGCAACCAAGAGACCCAGTACTTC. It encodes CASSPHADSNQETQYF.

This chain joins TRBV30 and TRBJ1-2; 7 nucleotides line up with TRBD1. Losses at the gene ends were 5 bases for V and 3 bases for J; bases not matched to a gene: 15. This CDR3 is 16 amino acids long. Germline CDR1 GTSNPN, CDR2 SVGIG (reference sequence). CDR3 region: CAWWGPEGALDYGYTF. The CDR3, as DNA: TGTGCCTGGTGGGGACCGGAGGGGGCACTAGACTATGGCTACACCTTC. Variable domain in full (rest from reference TRBV30 and TRBJ1-2): SQTIHQWPATLVQPVGSPLSLECTVEGTSNPNLYWYRQAAGRGLQLLFYSVGIGQISSEVPQNLSASRPQDRQFILSSKKLLLSDSGFYLCAWWGPEGALDYGYTFGSGTRLTVV.

This clone was seen just once. The chain has TRBV4-1 and TRBJ1-1, with TRBD1 as a possible D gene (6 bases). V lost 1 base to trimming and J lost 8 bases, with 17 bases between them. CDR3 length: 15 residues. CDR1 is MGHRA, CDR2 YSYEKL, per germline. CDR3 sequence: CASSQGVAGETEAFF. The CDR3, as DNA: TGCGCCAGCAGCCAAGGGGTGGCAGGGGAAACCGAAGCTTTCTTT.

This chain joins TRBV27 and TRBJ1-1; 8 bases are a match to TRBD1. The V gene end was trimmed by 9 bases and the J gene end by 5 bases; junction bases not matched to a gene: 2. Per germline, CDR1 MNHEY and CDR2 SMNVEV (reference sequence). CDR3 length: 11 residues. The CDR3: CARTGETEAFF. CDR3 bases: TGTGCCAGGACAGGGGAGACTGAAGCTTTCTTT.

The rearrangement links TRBV7-8 to TRBJ2-1, with 9 bases lining up with TRBD2. This CDR3 is 16 amino acids long. CDR1 and CDR2 (germline): SGHVS, FQNEAQ. Trimming at V came to 4 bases and at J to 6 bases, leaving 10 bases not matched to a gene. DNA for the CDR3: TGTGCCAGCAGCTACCCCAGCGGGAGGAAATTCAATGAGCAGTTCTTC. This gives the protein CASSYPSGRKFNEQFF. Looking up the rest from reference TRBV7-8 and TRBJ2-1 gives the full variable domain: GAGVSQSPRYKVAKRGQDVALRCDPISGHVSLFWYQQALGQGPEFLTYFQNEAQLDKSGLPSDRFFAERPEGSVSTLKIQRTQQEDSAVYLCASSYPSGRKFNEQFFGPGTRLTVL.

This rearrangement joins TRBV11-3 to TRBJ2-3; D might be TRBD2 (6 bases). The CDR3 loop spans 16 amino acids. Deletions cut 5 bases from V and 1 base from J, with 16 bases between. Germline V gene sequence: CDR1 SGHNT, CDR2 YENEEA. CDR3 amino acids: CASSRGRESRTDTQYF. In DNA form, the CDR3 reads TGTGCCAGCAGCCGGGGACGGGAGTCTCGCACAGATACGCAGTATTTT.